This T cell receptor beta chain was sequenced for a study of shared clonotypes between healthy human individuals (dated by TCRdb to 2019 to 2021). Regarding the research as a whole: The cohort included a few men and two women between 18 and 49 years of age. Different laboratories and diverse techniques were used to prepare libraries and sequence TCR repertoires, to increase sequencing depth and limit assay-specific biases. The study deeply sequenced blood TCR repertoires of about five healthy adults to estimate repertoire size and the extent of clonotype sharing between individuals. For each donor, CD4 naive and CD4 memory were each given three plates, CD8 naive was given two plates, and CD8 memory was given one plate. Between about 0.8 and 9.5 billion PBMCs per donor were obtained by leukapheresis. The full study reports these points: Pairwise subsampling led to the expectation that sequencing depth would affect the degree of clonotype sharing among donors. Sampling was restricted to blood, and TCR repertoires in tissues likely differ from the TCR repertoires found in blood. Incomplete sequencing was indicated by rarefaction of sorted-subset datasets, despite the large sequencing depth. The small number of donors limited the genetic and exposure-history diversity represented. Naive subsets generally had larger estimated clonotype richness than memory subsets. When a handful of donors were compared, the shared fraction of clonotypes was about 5% for naive CD4, around 3.6% for naive CD8, 2.3% for memory CD4, and approximately 0.4% for memory CD8. Compared with non-shared clonotypes, the clonotypes found in all four sorted-subset donors had higher generation probabilities.

Concerning this clone: No antigen is known for it. Qualities for individual bases were not recorded, and no much larger clone is one base off. The sample carries other DNA sequences with the same CDR3.

The germline V gene (reference sequence) provides CDR1 SEHNR and CDR2 FQNEAQ. Including the terminal cysteine and phenylalanine, the CDR3 comprises 14 residues. The sequence is cut down to CDR3 DNA, 42 bases in frame from base 1. Trimming removed 5 bases from V and 3 bases from J, leaving 10 bases between the germline ends. The donors were healthy, HIV-negative adults who had no recently reported acute infections or vaccinations. Every donor was a Caucasian adult residing in Nashville, Tennessee, USA. CD4+ T cells were enriched through magnetic negative selection, after which naive cells were positively selected on CD45RA and the remaining negative fraction served as the memory subset. After blood collection by leukapheresis, PBMCs were isolated using Ficoll-Histopaque density gradient centrifugation and then cryopreserved in the vapor phase of liquid nitrogen. Analytical flow cytometry was used to check the purity and quantity of every magnetically sorted T cell population. Each sorted fraction had its genomic DNA isolated and then quantified by UV absorbance on a Nanodrop 2000c.

Using the deep immunoSEQ assay, TCR CDR3 regions were amplified from genomic DNA by multiplex PCR. Extracted genomic DNA from each cell subset was distributed evenly across all wells of several immunoSEQ 96-well plates, and each plate was treated as a replicate. For sorted subsets, around 200 ng genomic DNA, equal to 30,000 to 35,000 T cell genomes, was loaded into each replicate PCR. The purified libraries were quantified using a Qubit 3.0 fluorometer, sized with a Bioanalyzer 2100, and then quantified again using the KAPA Library Quantification kit. Every immunoSEQ 96-well plate was sequenced on a dedicated single-read 150-cycle Illumina NextSeq 550 flow cell. In the authors' own workflow: The immunoSEQ output contained only junctional sequences without quality scores, so filtering could not match that applied to full-length reads. To assign V/J genes and CDR3, sequences were annotated using PyIR, a Python wrapper for IgBLAST v1.9, with IMGT germline references. Reads were removed for weak V/J assignments (E-value above 1e-6), missing CDR3, stop codons, out-of-frame junctions, or ambiguous translated residues. V3J clonotypes were defined by identical inferred V gene, J gene, and CDR3 amino acid sequence. The percentage overlap between two repertoires was calculated by dividing the number of shared unique clonotypes by the size of the smaller repertoire. Three approaches were used to assess repertoire richness: RTK rarefaction, the Chao1 estimator, and Recon v2.1 estimates of unobserved clonotypes. For all TCRbeta clonotypes obtained by the gDNA method from four donors, generation probabilities were computed with OLGA. What TCRdb holds here is the immuneACCESS table cut down to in-frame rearrangements. Part of the clones is not present; checked against another copy, under half of the missing clones reflect an unresolved V gene, and the others are unexplained. D and trimming were read from the DNA, whereas the V and J calls and clone size are those reported in that table. For this sample the table gives over 2 million clones, of which around 93% were detected only once. 0.37% of the sample belongs to the ten largest clones.

This chain joins TRBV7-9 to TRBJ2-2, and TRBD1 may be the D gene, going by 5 matching bases. The clonotype originates from a man younger than 30 in good health. Some clones in this sample may be carry-over from other donors' samples. The specimen sequenced was naive CD4+ T cells from PBMCs. According to the study, the label for this sample's cell subset or site signals: CD45RA+ positively selected. The DNA is as follows: TGTGCCAGCAGCCCGCTAGGGGACACCGGGGAGCTGTTTTTT. It specifies CASSPLGDTGELFF.